The entry below gives a single T cell receptor (beta chain) sequence along with its context. V lost 6 bases and J 2 bases, leaving 8 bases between the germline ends. The CDR3 has 12 amino acids. Looked up from germline, CDR1 is DFQATT and CDR2 is SNEGSKA (reference sequence). Single TCR cDNA molecules each had their own unique molecular identifier. TCRdb reanalysed the 5' RACE reads using MiXCR and keeps one entry per CDR3 protein. The sample has about 26,000 distinct CDR3 sequences, around 5.9% seen once. This sample was included in a study of spatial heterogeneity in lung cancer. Study as a whole: Available follow-up PBMC samples were sequenced, at a median of about two years post-resection. There were, on average, more than 9.5 raw-read appearances for each unique TCR and UMI combination. Among detected sequences, beta-chain ones consistently exceeded alpha-chain ones in number.

Time point of the sample: blood at routine non-recurrence follow-up after resection. The authors sequenced whole RNA from tumor, nontumor lung or frozen PBMC without sorting. This specimen consisted of PBMCs, obtained at follow-up. The receptor's source is a male donor with early-stage non-small cell lung cancer. This sequence joins TRBV20-1 and TRBJ1-5, with unresolved D. The CDR3 coding sequence is TGCAGTGCCGCCGGGGGCAATCAGCCCCAGCATTTT. Translating gives CSAAGGNQPQHF.